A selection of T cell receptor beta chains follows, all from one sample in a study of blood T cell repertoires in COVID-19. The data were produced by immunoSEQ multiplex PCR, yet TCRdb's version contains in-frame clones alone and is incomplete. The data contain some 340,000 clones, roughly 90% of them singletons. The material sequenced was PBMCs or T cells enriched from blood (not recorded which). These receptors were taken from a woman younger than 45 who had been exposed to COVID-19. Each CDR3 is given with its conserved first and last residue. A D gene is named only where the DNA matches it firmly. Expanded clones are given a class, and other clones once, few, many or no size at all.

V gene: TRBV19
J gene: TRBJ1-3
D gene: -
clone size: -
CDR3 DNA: TGTGCCAGTAGTTGGGACTCAATATCGGGAAACACCATATATTTT
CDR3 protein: CASSWDSISGNTIYF

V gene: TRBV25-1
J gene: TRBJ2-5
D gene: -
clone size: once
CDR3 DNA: TGTGCCAGCAGTCCTAAACCATCCGGAGCGGAGACCCAGTACTTC
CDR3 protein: CASSPKPSGAETQYF

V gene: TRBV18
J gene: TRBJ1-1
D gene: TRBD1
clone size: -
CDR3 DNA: TGTGCCAGCTCACAATCGACAGGGGCGGAGACTGAAGCTTTCTTT
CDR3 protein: CASSQSTGAETEAFF

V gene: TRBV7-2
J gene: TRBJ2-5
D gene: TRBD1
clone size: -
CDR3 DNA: TGTGCCAGCAGCGTTACAGGGGCGGCAGAGACCCAGTACTTC
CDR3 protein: CASSVTGAAETQYF

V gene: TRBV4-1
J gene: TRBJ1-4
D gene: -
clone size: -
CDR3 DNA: TGCGCCAGCAGCCAATTTATGACAGTTAAGAATGAAAAACTGTTTTTT
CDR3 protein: CASSQFMTVKNEKLFF

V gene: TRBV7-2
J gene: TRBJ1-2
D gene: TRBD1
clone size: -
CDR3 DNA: TGTGCCAGCAGCTTTAGGCGACAGGGGCATGGCTACACCTTC
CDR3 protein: CASSFRRQGHGYTF

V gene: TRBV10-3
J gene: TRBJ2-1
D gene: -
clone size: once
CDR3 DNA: TGTGCCATCAGTGAGTCTACAACCAGGGGATCCCCTTACAATGAGCAGTTCTTC
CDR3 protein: CAISESTTRGSPYNEQFF

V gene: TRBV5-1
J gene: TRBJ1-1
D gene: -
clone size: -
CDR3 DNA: TGCGCCAGCAGCTTGGTGGGGCTAGGCACTGAAGCTTTCTTT
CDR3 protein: CASSLVGLGTEAFF

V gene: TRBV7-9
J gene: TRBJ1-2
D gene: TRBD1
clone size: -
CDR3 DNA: TGTGCCAGCAGCTTAGGCCCCGACAGGGACTATGGCTACACCTTC
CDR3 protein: CASSLGPDRDYGYTF

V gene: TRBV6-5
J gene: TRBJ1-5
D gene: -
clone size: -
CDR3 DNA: TGTGCCAGCAGCCTCTTGAGAGCTCAGCCCCAGCATTTT
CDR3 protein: CASSLLRAQPQHF

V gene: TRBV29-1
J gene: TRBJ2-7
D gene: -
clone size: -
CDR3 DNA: TGCAGCGTTGAAAAGGGGTACTACCCCTACGAGCAGTACTTC
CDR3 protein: CSVEKGYYPYEQYF

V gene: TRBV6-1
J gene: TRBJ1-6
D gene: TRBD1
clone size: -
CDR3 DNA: TGTGCCAGCAGTGCGACCGGGACAGGAGTCTATAATTCACCCCTCCACTTT
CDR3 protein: CASSATGTGVYNSPLHF

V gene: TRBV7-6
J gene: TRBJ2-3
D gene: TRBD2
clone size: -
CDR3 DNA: TGTGCCAGCAGCGACGAACTAGCGGGGCAATCAGATACGCAGTATTTT
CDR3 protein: CASSDELAGQSDTQYF

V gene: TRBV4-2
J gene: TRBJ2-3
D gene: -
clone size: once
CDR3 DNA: -
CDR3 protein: CASSQDSGQGAGTQYF

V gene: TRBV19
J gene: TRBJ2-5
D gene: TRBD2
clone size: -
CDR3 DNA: TGTGCCAGTAGTGAGGTAGCGGGGGGGCCGGAGTGGGAGACCCAGTACTTC
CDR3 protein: CASSEVAGGPEWETQYF

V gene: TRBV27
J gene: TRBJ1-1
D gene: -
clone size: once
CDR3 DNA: TGTGCCAGCAGTTTTGATGGCGGGAGCACTGAAGCTTTCTTT
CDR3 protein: CASSFDGGSTEAFF

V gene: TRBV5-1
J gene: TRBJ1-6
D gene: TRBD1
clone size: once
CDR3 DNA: TGCGCCAGCAGCTTGGGACAGGGGCATAATTCACCCCTCCACTTT
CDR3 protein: CASSLGQGHNSPLHF

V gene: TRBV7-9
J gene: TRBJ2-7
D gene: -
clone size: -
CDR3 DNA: TGTGCCAGCAAAAACAGCCACTCCTACGAGCAGTACTTC
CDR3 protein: CASKNSHSYEQYF

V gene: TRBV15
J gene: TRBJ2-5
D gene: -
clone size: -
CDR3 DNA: TGTGCCACCAGCAGCGCCGGCAGGGCCCTCCAAGAGACCCAGTACTTC
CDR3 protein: CATSSAGRALQETQYF

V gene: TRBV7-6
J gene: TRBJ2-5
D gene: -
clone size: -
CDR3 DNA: TGTGCCAGCAGCGGATCCGGGGAGACCCAGTACTTC
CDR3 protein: CASSGSGETQYF

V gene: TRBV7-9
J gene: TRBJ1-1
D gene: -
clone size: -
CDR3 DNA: TGTGCCAGCAGCTTATTGGGGGGGTCTGAAGCTTTCTTT
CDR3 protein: CASSLLGGSEAFF

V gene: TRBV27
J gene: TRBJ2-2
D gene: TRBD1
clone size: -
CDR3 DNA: TGTGCCAGCAGTCCTGGGACAGGGAGGGGAGGGACCGGGGAGCTGTTTTTT
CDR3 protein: CASSPGTGRGGTGELFF

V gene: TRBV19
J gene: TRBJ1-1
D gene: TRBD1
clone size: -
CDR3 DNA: TGTGCCAGCGGGACAGAGGGCACTGAAGCTTTCTTT
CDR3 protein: CASGTEGTEAFF

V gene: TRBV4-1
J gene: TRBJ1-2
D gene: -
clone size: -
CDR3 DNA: TGCGCCAGCAGCCAAGACAGGGTGGGGTATGGCTACACCTTC
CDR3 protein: CASSQDRVGYGYTF

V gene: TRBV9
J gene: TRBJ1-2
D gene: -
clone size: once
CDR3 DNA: TGTGCCAGCAGCGTAGGGCTCGGGTATGGCTACACCTTC
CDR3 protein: CASSVGLGYGYTF

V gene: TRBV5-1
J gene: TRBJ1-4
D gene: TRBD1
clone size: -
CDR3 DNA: TGCGCCAGCACTAGACGCGGGACAGGTGGTGAAAAACTGTTTTTT
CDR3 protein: CASTRRGTGGEKLFF

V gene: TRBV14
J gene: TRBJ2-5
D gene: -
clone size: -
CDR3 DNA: TGTGCCAGCAGCTTCCTCCTAGCCTCTCCGGAGACCCAGTACTTC
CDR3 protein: CASSFLLASPETQYF

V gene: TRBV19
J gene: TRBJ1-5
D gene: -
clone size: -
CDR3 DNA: TGTGCCAGTAAGGCACGGGAGCTCTTTAGCAATCAGCCCCAGCATTTT
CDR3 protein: CASKARELFSNQPQHF

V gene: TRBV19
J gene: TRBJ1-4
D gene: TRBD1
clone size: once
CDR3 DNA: TGTGCCAGTAGTATAGTCCCAGGGACAGGTCATGAAAAACTGTTTTTT
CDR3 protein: CASSIVPGTGHEKLFF

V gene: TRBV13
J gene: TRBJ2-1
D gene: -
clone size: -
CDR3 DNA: TGTGCCAGCAGCCCTTTCTACAATGAGCAGTTCTTC
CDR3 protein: CASSPFYNEQFF

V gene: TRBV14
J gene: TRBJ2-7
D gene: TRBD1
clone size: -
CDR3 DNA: TGTGCCAGCAGCCCGGGGACAGCCCTATCCTACGAGCAGTACTTC
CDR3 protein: CASSPGTALSYEQYF

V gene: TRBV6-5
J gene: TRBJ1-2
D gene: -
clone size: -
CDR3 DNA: TGTGCCAGCAGTTACTCCACAGACAACTATGGCTACACCTTC
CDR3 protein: CASSYSTDNYGYTF

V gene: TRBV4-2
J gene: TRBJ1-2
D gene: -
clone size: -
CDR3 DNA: TGTGCCAGCAGCCAAGATCGGGCGCAGGGGAGGGTGCGTGGCTACACCTTC
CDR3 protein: CASSQDRAQGRVRGYTF

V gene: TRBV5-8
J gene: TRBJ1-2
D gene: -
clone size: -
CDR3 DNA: TGTGCCAGCAGCCCAGGGTCTAGTGGCTACACCTTC
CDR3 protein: CASSPGSSGYTF

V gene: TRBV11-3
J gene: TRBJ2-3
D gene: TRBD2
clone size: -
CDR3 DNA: TGTGCCAGCAGCTGGGGACTAGCGGGGGGCACAGATACGCAGTATTTT
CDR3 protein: CASSWGLAGGTDTQYF

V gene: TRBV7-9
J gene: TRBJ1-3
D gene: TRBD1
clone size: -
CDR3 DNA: TGTGCCAGCAGCTTTCCCAAGACAGGGCTCCCCTCTGGAAACACCATATATTTT
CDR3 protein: CASSFPKTGLPSGNTIYF

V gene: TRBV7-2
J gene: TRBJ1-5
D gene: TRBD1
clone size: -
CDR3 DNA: TGTGCCAGCAGCAACCCCAGACAGGGTCGCAATCAGCCCCAGCATTTT
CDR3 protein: CASSNPRQGRNQPQHF

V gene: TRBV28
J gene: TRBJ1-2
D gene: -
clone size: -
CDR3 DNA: TGTGCCAGCAGTTTAGAGTTTGCGGTATATGGCTACACCTTC
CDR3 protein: CASSLEFAVYGYTF

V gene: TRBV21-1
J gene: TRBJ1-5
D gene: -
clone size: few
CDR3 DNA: TGTGCCAGCAGCAAAGCCCCTTGGCTTCAGGGGGCGGGTCAGCCCCAGCATTTT
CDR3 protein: CASSKAPWLQGAGQPQHF

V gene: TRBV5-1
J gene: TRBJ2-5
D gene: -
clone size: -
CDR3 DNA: TGCGCCAGCAGCCCAAATGACAGACAAGAGACCCAGTACTTC
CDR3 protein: CASSPNDRQETQYF

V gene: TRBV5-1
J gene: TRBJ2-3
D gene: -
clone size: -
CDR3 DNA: TGCGCCAGCAGCTCGGGTGGATACACAGATACGCAGTATTTT
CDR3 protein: CASSSGGYTDTQYF

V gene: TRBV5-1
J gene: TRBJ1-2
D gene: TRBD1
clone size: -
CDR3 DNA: TGCGCCAGCAGCGAACAGGGGAACTATGGCTACACCTTC
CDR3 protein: CASSEQGNYGYTF

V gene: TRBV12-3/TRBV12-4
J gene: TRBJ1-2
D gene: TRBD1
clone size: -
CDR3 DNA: TGTGCCAGCAGTCGACAGGGGCTCTATGGCTACACCTTC
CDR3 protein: CASSRQGLYGYTF

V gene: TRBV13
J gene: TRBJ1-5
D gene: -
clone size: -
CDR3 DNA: TGTGCCAGCAGCCGGCGGCCAGGGTCTAATCAGCCCCAGCATTTT
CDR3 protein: CASSRRPGSNQPQHF

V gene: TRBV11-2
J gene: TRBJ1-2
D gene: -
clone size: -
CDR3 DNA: TGTGCCAGCAGCATACTTGGACTGGATGGCTACACCTTC
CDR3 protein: CASSILGLDGYTF

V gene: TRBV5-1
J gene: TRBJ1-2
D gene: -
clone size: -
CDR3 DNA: TGCGCCAGCAGCTTGGATAGAGCCGTCTATGGCTACACCTTC
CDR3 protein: CASSLDRAVYGYTF

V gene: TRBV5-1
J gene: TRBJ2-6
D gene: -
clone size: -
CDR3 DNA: TGCGCCAGCAGCTTGTACTCTGGGGCCAACGTCCTGACTTTC
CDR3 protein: CASSLYSGANVLTF

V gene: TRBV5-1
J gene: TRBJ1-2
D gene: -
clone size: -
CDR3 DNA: TGCGCCAGCAGCTTGGGGGCCAGCCTTAACTATGGCTACACCTTC
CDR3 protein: CASSLGASLNYGYTF

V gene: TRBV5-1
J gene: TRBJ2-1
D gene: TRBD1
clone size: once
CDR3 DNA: TGCGCCAGCAGCCGATCGTTGACAGGGACGAATGAGCAGTTCTTC
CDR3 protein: CASSRSLTGTNEQFF

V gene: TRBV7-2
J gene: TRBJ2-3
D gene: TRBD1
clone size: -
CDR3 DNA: TGTGCCAGCAGCTTTAGGCGAGGGGGCGGTCCTAGCACAGATACGCAGTATTTT
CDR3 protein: CASSFRRGGGPSTDTQYF

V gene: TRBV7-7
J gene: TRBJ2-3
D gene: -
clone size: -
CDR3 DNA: TGTGCCAGCAGCTTAATGGGTCAGGGAGATACGCAGTATTTT
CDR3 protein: CASSLMGQGDTQYF

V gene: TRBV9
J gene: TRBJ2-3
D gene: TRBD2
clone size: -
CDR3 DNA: TGTGCCAGCAGCGTAACGACTAGCGGAGGCACAGATACGCAGTATTTT
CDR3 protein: CASSVTTSGGTDTQYF

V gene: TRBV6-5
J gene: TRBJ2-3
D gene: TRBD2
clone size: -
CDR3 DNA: TGTGCCAGCAGTTGGGGGACTAGAACGGATACGCAGTATTTT
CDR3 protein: CASSWGTRTDTQYF

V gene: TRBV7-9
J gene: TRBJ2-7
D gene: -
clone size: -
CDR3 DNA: TGTGCCAGCAGCCTGCCCTCCGGGAAAGGAACCTACGAGCAGTACTTC
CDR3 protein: CASSLPSGKGTYEQYF

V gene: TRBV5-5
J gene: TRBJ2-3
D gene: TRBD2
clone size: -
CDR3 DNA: TGTGCCAGCAGCTTGGGACTAGCGGTTACAGATACGCAGTATTTT
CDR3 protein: CASSLGLAVTDTQYF

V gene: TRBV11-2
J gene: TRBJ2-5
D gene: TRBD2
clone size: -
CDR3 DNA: TGTGCCAGCAGCCGACTAGCGGGGGGCCAAGAGACCCAGTACTTC
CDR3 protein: CASSRLAGGQETQYF